These 23 T cell receptor beta chains were sequenced from one sample in a study of blood T cell repertoires in COVID-19. Here immunoSEQ multiplex PCR was the method, and the copy in TCRdb shows in-frame clones only, minus some. The profile shows 250,000 to 350,000 clones, more than 90% of them singletons. The sample taken for sequencing was PBMCs or T cells enriched from blood (not recorded which). Source of these receptors: a man between 60 and 75 years old who had recovered from COVID-19.

In its sample, this clone was seen a few times. The CDR3 DNA sequence: TGCAGCGCTGGGACTTCCAGCTCCTACGAGCAGTACTTC. The encoded protein is CSAGTSSSYEQYF. The chain links TRBV29-1 to TRBJ2-7, with a tentative D call TRBD2 (6 bases). This CDR3 is built from 13 residues. Germline V gene data show CDR1 as SQVTM and CDR2 as ANQGSEA. V dropped 7 bases and J dropped 0 bases, with 13 bases sitting between them.

The chain has TRBV29-1 and TRBJ1-1; 7 bases are a match to TRBD1. V lost 5 bases to trimming and J lost 0 bases; unmatched junction nucleotides: 12. Germline CDR1 is SQVTM and CDR2 is ANQGSEA. The CDR3 consists of 16 residues. CDR3 sequence reads: CSVSTGQGYMNTEAFF. As DNA, the CDR3 is TGCAGCGTTTCGACAGGGCAAGGATACATGAACACTGAAGCTTTCTTT.

The chain combines TRBV2 with TRBJ1-6, with D unclear. V dropped 5 bases and J dropped 8 bases, with 13 bases sitting between them. The CDR3 spans 14 residues. Germline CDR1 SNHLY, CDR2 FYNNEI. CDR3: CASSPDMNDSPLHF. The CDR3 DNA reads as TGTGCCAGCAGTCCCGACATGAATGATTCACCCCTCCACTTT.

The genes are TRBV5-1 and TRBJ1-3; D possibly corresponds to TRBD1 (6 bases). Germline V gene sequence: CDR1 SGHRS, CDR2 YFSETQ. V gave up 1 base and J gave up 7 bases, with 9 bases separating them. The CDR3 extends over 13 amino acids. CDR3 sequence reads: CASSLSGANTIYF. The DNA of the CDR3 is TGCGCCAGCAGCTTGTCAGGGGCGAACACCATATATTTT.

The J gene is TRBJ2-3, the V gene TRBV3-1 (or the pseudogene TRBV3-2); D is unresolved. Between the trimmed V and J ends, which lost 4 bases and 0 bases, there was a span of 8 bases. The CDR3 covers 14 residues. CDR1 is LGHDT, CDR2 YNNKEL, per germline (reference sequence). The CDR3 region is CASSPSTSTDTQYF. CDR3 bases: TGTGCCAGCAGCCCCTCGACTAGCACAGATACGCAGTATTTT.

This rearrangement joins TRBV6-2 or TRBV6-3 to TRBJ2-2, with 10 bases matching TRBD2. The germline gives CDR1 MNHEY, CDR2 SVGEGT. This CDR3 region has 18 residues. The ends lost 6 bases at V and 0 bases at J; junction bases unmatched: 10. The CDR3 reads CASSEIAGGPPNTGELFF. The CDR3 region has the DNA TGTGCCAGCAGCGAGATAGCGGGGGGCCCGCCGAACACCGGGGAGCTGTTTTTT.

The gene calls are TRBV7-9 and TRBJ1-1; 7 nucleotides align to TRBD1. V lost 5 bases, J lost 6 bases, and 18 bases stayed unmatched. The CDR3 contains 17 residues. Per germline, CDR1 SEHNR and CDR2 FQNEAQ (reference sequence). CDR3 sequence (DNA): TGTGCCAGCAGCCCCCAACCCATTGGCATACAGGGGCCTGAAGCTTTCTTT. This sequence encodes CASSPQPIGIQGPEAFF.

The chain links TRBV19 to TRBJ2-3; 11 bases map to TRBD2. CDR1 is LNHDA and CDR2 is SQIVND in the germline V gene (reference sequence). The CDR3 is made up of 16 amino acids. The trim removed 5 bases at V and 2 bases at J, leaving 6 bases unmatched. The CDR3 is CASSRGLAGATDTQYF. The CDR3 DNA is TGTGCCAGTAGTCGCGGACTAGCGGGCGCCACAGATACGCAGTATTTT.

The CDR3 loop reads CATSRDSAGTYEQYF. CDR3 DNA: TGTGCCACCAGCAGAGATTCCGCAGGGACCTACGAGCAGTACTTC. The chain recombines TRBV15 with TRBJ2-7, with a weak D call TRBD1 (5 bases). CDR1 and CDR2 (germline): LNHNV, YYDKDF (reference sequence). Trimming removed 0 bases at V and 2 bases at J, with 11 bases between. The CDR3 length is 15 residues.

The chain joins TRBV3-1 (or the pseudogene TRBV3-2) to TRBJ2-3, with 9 bases lining up with TRBD2. The ends lost 5 bases at V and 2 bases at J; junction bases unmatched: 5. The CDR3 covers 15 residues. CDR1 and CDR2 (germline): LGHDT, YNNKEL (reference sequence). The CDR3 region has the DNA TGTGCCAGCAGCGGCCTAGCGGGGACCACAGATACGCAGTATTTT. This gives the protein CASSGLAGTTDTQYF.

The chain combines TRBV6-5 with TRBJ2-7, with TRBD1 identical over 7 bases. CDR1 and CDR2 (germline): MNHEY, SVGAGI. The CDR3 is made up of 12 amino acids. The junction had 3 bases not matched to a gene; V was cut back by 6 bases and J by 4 bases. CDR3 loop: CASRTGLYEQYF. DNA of the CDR3: TGTGCCAGCAGGACAGGGTTGTACGAGCAGTACTTC.

V usage is TRBV6-5 and J usage is TRBJ2-1; 8 nucleotides agree with TRBD1. V shed 4 bases and J 9 bases; nucleotides not matched to a gene: 5. The V gene's germline CDR1 is MNHEY and CDR2 SVGAGI. The CDR3 sequence is 13 residues long. CDR3 sequence (DNA): TGTGCCAGCAGTTCGACAGGGGTAGGTGAGCAGTTCTTC. The encoded protein is CASSSTGVGEQFF.

This sequence joins TRBV7-9 and TRBJ1-2; a possible D gene is TRBD1 (5 bases). The germline V and J ends were trimmed by 5 bases and 6 bases, with 16 bases remaining between them. Germline CDR1 reads SEHNR; CDR2 reads FQNEAQ (reference sequence). The CDR3 totals 14 residues. The CDR3 DNA reads as TGTGCCAGCAGCCGAAATACAGGTTCGGATGGCTACACCTTC. Protein: CASSRNTGSDGYTF.

The CDR3 here is CASSFAAGGGRNEQFF. CDR3 in DNA: TGTGCCAGCAGCTTTGCCGCGGGAGGCGGACGGAATGAGCAGTTCTTC. V and J are TRBV7-2 and TRBJ2-1; 8 bases fit TRBD2. The CDR3 sequence is 16 residues long. Germline-derived CDR1 and CDR2 are SGHTA and FQGNSA. Trimming at V came to 3 bases and at J to 7 bases, leaving 11 bases not matched to a gene.

The V call is TRBV29-1, the J call TRBJ1-2; D uncertain. The CDR3 is made up of 13 amino acids. The V end lost 0 bases, the J end lost 8 bases, and 13 bases lay between the germline ends. Germline V lookup: CDR1 SQVTM, CDR2 ANQGSEA. CDR3: CSVEDRTRHGYTF. CDR3 nucleotides: TGCAGCGTTGAAGATCGTACTAGGCACGGCTACACCTTC. Looking up the rest from reference TRBV29-1 and TRBJ1-2 gives the full variable domain: SAVISQKPSRDICQRGTSLTIQCQVDSQVTMMFWYRQQPGQSLTLIATANQGSEATYESGFVIDKFPISRPNLTFSTLTVSNMSPEDSSIYLCSVEDRTRHGYTFGSGTRLTVV.

CDR3 in amino acids: CASSPFRTGGDWGYTF. The CDR3 DNA is TGTGCCAGCTCACCCTTCCGGACAGGGGGCGATTGGGGCTACACCTTC. The chain links TRBV18 to TRBJ1-2; 11 bases fit TRBD1. V shed 3 bases, J shed 8 bases, and the junction held 11 bases outside the gene matches. The germline gives CDR1 KGHSH, CDR2 LQKENI. The CDR3 covers 16 residues.

J is TRBJ1-1 and V is TRBV19, with 7 bases lining up with TRBD1. CDR3 length: 19 amino acids. In germline, CDR1 is LNHDA, CDR2 SQIVND (reference sequence). The trim removed 4 bases at V and 3 bases at J, leaving 20 bases unmatched. The chain's CDR3 is CASSKGQSKGRYYDTEAFF. The DNA for the CDR3 is TGTGCCAGTAGTAAGGGACAGTCAAAGGGGAGATACTACGACACTGAAGCTTTCTTT.

The chain uses TRBV7-3 and TRBJ2-3, with 10 positions matching TRBD2. The V gene end was trimmed by 5 bases and the J gene end by 4 bases; junction bases not matched to a gene: 3. The CDR3 is 14 amino acids. Germline CDR1 SGHTA, CDR2 FQGTGA. The chain's CDR3 is CASSVAGGPDTQYF. CDR3 sequence (DNA): TGTGCCAGCAGCGTAGCGGGGGGCCCAGATACGCAGTATTTT.

J is TRBJ1-2 and V is TRBV18, with 10 nucleotides matching TRBD1. The ends lost 1 base at V and 4 bases at J; junction bases unmatched: 9. Germline CDR1 KGHSH, CDR2 LQKENI. This CDR3 has 17 residues. CDR3 in DNA: TGTGCCAGCTCACCACTGGGGACAGGGGAAGCGATCTATGGCTACACCTTC. This codes for CASSPLGTGEAIYGYTF. The whole variable domain, filled in from reference TRBV18 and TRBJ1-2, reads NAGVMQNPRHLVRRRGQEARLRCSPMKGHSHVYWYRQLPEEGLKFMVYLQKENIIDESGMPKERFSAEFPKEGPSILRIQQVVRGDSAAYFCASSPLGTGEAIYGYTFGSGTRLTVV.

There are a few counts of this clone. The chain links TRBV7-2 to TRBJ1-5; TRBD1 agrees at 7 bases. V dropped 6 bases and J dropped 4; count of bases not matched to a gene: 6. This CDR3 spans 14 amino acids. Per the germline V gene, CDR1 is SGHTA and CDR2 is FQGNSA. The CDR3 DNA sequence: TGTGCCAGCAGTACAGTACAGGGGAATCAGCCCCAGCATTTT. Protein product: CASSTVQGNQPQHF.

This clone turned up a few times. The chain uses TRBV30 and TRBJ1-1; D unresolved. Germline V gene data show CDR1 as GTSNPN and CDR2 as SVGIG (reference sequence). This CDR3 has 13 amino acids. V was cut by 1 base and J by 1 base, with 7 bases left in between. CDR3 in DNA: TGTGCCTGGAGTGAGTACAGGAACACTGAAGCTTTCTTT. Translating gives CAWSEYRNTEAFF.

V gene TRBV5-1 combines with J gene TRBJ2-2; 8 positions agree with TRBD2. The CDR3 contains 15 residues. Germline values: CDR1 SGHRS, CDR2 YFSETQ. With V trimmed by 4 bases and J by 4 bases, 6 bases remained unmatched. The CDR3 loop reads CASSKGLEGTGELFF. CDR3 nucleotide sequence: TGCGCCAGCAGCAAGGGACTAGAGGGCACCGGGGAGCTGTTTTTT.

The gene calls are TRBV11-2 and TRBJ2-3; 7 bases are shared with TRBD2. This CDR3 has 19 amino acids. Trimming removed 3 bases from V and 0 bases from J; junction bases left unmatched: 15. Per the germline V gene, CDR1 is SGHAT and CDR2 is FQNNGV. CDR3 sequence (DNA): TGTGCCAGCAGCTTCCTCCGGGACTATAGCGAAAGTAGCACAGATACGCAGTATTTT. It encodes CASSFLRDYSESSTDTQYF.